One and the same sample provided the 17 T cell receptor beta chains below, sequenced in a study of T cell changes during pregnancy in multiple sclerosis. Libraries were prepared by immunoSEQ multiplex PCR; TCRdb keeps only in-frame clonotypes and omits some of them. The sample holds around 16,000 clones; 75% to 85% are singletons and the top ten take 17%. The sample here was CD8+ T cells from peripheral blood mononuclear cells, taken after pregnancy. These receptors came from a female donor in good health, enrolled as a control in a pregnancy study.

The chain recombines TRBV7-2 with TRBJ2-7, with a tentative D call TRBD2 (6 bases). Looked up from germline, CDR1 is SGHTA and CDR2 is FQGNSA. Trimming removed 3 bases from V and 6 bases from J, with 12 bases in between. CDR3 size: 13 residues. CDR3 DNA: TGTGCCAGCAGCTTTCGGGACTCACGCGAGCAGTACTTC. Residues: CASSFRDSREQYF. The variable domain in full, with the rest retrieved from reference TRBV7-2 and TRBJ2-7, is GAGVSQSPSNKVTEKGKDVELRCDPISGHTALYWYRQSLGQGLEFLIYFQGNSAPDKSGLPSDRFSAERTGGSVSTLTIQRTQQEDSAVYLCASSFRDSREQYFGPGTRLTVT.

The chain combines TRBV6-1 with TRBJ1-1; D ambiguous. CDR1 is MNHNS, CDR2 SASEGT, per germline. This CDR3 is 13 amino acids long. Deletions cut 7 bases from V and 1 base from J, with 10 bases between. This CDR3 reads CASTDTGNTEAFF. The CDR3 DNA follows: TGTGCCAGCACAGACACCGGGAACACTGAAGCTTTCTTT.

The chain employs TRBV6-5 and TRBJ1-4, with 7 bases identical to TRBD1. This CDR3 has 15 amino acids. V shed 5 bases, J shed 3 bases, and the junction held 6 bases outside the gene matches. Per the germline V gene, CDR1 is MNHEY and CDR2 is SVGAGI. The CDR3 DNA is TGTGCCAGCAGTCTCCGGGACAGCTCTAATGAAAAACTGTTTTTT. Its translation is CASSLRDSSNEKLFF.

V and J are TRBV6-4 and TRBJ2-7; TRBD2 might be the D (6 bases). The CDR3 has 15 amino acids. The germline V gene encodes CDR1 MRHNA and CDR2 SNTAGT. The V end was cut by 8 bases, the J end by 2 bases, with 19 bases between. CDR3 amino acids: CASSNSSGGPYEQYF. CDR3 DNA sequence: TGTGCCAGCTCGAACTCGTCCGGGGGACCCTACGAGCAGTACTTC.

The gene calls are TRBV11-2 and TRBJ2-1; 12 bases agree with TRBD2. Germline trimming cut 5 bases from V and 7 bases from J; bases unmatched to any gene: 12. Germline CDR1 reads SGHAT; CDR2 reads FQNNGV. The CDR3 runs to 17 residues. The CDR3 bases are TGTGCCAGCAGCCCTGGGACTAGCGGGCGTATAGGGAATGAGCAGTTCTTC. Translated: CASSPGTSGRIGNEQFF.

The CDR3 region is CASSYSAENTGELFF. The CDR3 coding sequence is TGTGCCAGCAGTTACTCGGCGGAGAACACCGGGGAGCTGTTTTTT. The rearrangement joins TRBV6-6 to TRBJ2-2; D is uncertain. This CDR3 is built from 15 residues. With 0 bases removed from V and 1 base from J, the gap between germline ends came to 6 bases. Germline V CDR1 and CDR2: MNHNY, SVGAGI (reference sequence).

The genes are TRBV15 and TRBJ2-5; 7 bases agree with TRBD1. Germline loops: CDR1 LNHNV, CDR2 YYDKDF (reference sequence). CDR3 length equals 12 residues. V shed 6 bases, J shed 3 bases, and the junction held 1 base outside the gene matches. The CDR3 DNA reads TGTGCCACCAGGGGGACAGAAGAGACCCAGTACTTC. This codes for CATRGTEETQYF. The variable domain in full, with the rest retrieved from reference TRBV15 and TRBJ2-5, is DAMVIQNPRYQVTQFGKPVTLSCSQTLNHNVMYWYQQKSSQAPKLLFHYYDKDFNNEADTPDNFQSRRPNTSFCFLDIRSPGLGDTAMYLCATRGTEETQYFGPGTRLLVL.

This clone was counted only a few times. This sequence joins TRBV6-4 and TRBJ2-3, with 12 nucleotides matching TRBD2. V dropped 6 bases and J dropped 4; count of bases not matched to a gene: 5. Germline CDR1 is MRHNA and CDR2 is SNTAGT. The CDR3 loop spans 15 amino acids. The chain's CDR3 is CASSRLAGEADTQYF. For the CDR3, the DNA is TGTGCCAGCAGCCGACTAGCGGGAGAGGCAGATACGCAGTATTTT.

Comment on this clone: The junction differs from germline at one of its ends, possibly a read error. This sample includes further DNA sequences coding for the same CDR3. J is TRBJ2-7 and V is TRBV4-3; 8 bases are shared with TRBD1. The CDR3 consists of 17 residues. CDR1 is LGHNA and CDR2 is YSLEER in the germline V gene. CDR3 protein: CASSQGPPAGGLYEQYF. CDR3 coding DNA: TGCGCCAGCAGCCAAGGCCCTCCGGCAGGGGGCCTCTACGAACAGTACTTC.

The CDR3 region has the DNA TGCAGCGTTGGGGGGGTGATCGGACTAGCGCCCCCCGGGGAGCTGTTTTTT. Translation gives CSVGGVIGLAPPGELFF. The genes are TRBV29-1 and TRBJ2-2; 9 bases match TRBD2. The germline V gene encodes CDR1 SQVTM and CDR2 ANQGSEA. V trimming: 4 bases; J trimming: 6 bases; junction bases outside the gene matches: 15. The CDR3 extends over 17 amino acids.

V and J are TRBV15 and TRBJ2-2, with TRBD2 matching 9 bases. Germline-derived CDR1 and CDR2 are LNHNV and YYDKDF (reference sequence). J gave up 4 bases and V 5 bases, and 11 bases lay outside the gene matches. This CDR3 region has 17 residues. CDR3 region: CATSLGSGAGGTGELFF. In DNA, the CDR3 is TGTGCCACCAGCCTGGGGTCGGGAGCGGGAGGCACCGGGGAGCTGTTTTTT. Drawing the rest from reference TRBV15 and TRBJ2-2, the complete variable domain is DAMVIQNPRYQVTQFGKPVTLSCSQTLNHNVMYWYQQKSSQAPKLLFHYYDKDFNNEADTPDNFQSRRPNTSFCFLDIRSPGLGDTAMYLCATSLGSGAGGTGELFFGEGSRLTVL.

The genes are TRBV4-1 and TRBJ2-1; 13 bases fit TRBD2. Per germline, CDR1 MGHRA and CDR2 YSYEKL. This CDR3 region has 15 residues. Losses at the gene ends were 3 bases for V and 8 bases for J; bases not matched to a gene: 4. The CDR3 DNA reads TGCGCCAGCAGCCAGGTTGGACTAGCGGGAGATGAGCAGTTCTTC. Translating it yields CASSQVGLAGDEQFF.

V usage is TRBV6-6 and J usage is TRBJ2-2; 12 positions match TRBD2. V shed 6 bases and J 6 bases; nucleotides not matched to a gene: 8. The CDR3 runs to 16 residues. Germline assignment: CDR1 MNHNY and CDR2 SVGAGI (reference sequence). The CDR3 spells CASSPRLAGAPGELFF. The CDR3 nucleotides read TGTGCCAGCAGCCCCCGACTAGCGGGAGCTCCCGGGGAGCTGTTTTTT.

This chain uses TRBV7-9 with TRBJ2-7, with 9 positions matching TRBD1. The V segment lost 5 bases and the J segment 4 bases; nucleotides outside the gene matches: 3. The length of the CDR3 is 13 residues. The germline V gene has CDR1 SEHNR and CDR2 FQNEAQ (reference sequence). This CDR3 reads CASSAGTGYEQYF. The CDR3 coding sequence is TGTGCCAGCAGCGCCGGGACAGGGTACGAGCAGTACTTC.

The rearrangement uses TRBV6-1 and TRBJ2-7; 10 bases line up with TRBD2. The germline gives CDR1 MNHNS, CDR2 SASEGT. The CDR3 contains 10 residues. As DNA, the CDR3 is TGTGCGGGACTAGCGTACGAGCAGTACTTC. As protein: CAGLAYEQYF.

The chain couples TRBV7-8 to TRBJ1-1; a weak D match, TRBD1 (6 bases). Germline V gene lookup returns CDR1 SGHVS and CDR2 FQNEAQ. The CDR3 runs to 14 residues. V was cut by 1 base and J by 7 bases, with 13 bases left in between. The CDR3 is CASSLGGQMYEAFF. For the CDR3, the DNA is TGTGCCAGCAGCTTAGGCGGACAGATGTATGAAGCTTTCTTT.

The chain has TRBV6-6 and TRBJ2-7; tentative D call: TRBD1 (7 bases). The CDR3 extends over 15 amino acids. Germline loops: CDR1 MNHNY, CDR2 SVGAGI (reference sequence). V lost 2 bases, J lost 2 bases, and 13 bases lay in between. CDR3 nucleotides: TGTGCCAGCAGTTACGGAGGGGGCAGGACCTACGAGCAGTACTTC. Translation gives CASSYGGGRTYEQYF.